This paragraph reports one T cell receptor beta chain. Using immunoSEQ multiplex PCR, the repertoire was profiled, and TCRdb retains in-frame clones only, with some absent. The table records 100,000 or so clones, about 91% of them present only once. V dropped 3 bases and J dropped 1 base, with 15 bases sitting between them. The CDR3 totals 17 residues. CDR1 and CDR2 (germline): LGHNA, YNFKEQ. This sample stems from a study of control samples from healthy donors and cancer patients. This TCR was sampled from a woman aged 18-35 years in good health. The chain couples TRBV4-2 to TRBJ2-2; maybe TRBD2 (6 bases). The sequencing sample was made of blood. CDR3 sequence reads: CASSQQGLRMNTGELFF. The CDR3 nucleotides read TGTGCCAGCAGCCAGCAGGGACTTCGAATGAACACCGGGGAGCTGTTTTTT.